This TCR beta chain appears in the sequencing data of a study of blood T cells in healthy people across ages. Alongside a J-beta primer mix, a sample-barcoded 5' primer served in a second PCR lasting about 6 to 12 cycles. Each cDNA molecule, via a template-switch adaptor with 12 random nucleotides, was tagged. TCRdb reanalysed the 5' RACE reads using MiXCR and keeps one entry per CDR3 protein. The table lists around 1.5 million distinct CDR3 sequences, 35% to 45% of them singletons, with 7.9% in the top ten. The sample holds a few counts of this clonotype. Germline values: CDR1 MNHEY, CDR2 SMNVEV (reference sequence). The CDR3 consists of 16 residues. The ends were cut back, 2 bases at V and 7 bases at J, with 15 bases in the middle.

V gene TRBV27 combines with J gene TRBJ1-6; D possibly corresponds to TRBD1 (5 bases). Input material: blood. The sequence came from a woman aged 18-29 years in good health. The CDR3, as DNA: TGTGCCAGCAGTTTAACACAGGCCGCTTGGAATTCACCCCTCCACTTT. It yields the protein CASSLTQAAWNSPLHF.